The sequence of this T cell receptor (beta chain) was determined in a study of blood T cell repertoires in COVID-19. Study summary: The United States, Italy and Spain supplied acute and convalescent COVID-19 samples. The cDNA or gDNA used as material had been derived from T cells, B-cell-depleted T cells, or PBMCs.

This clone has just one count. Between the trimmed V and J ends, which lost 9 bases and 13 bases, there was a span of 20 bases. Germline CDR1 reads SNHLY; CDR2 reads FYNNEI. There are 12 residues in the CDR3. As originally analysed: Scientists estimated how many nucleated cells there were by amplifying reference gene primers. Using immunoSEQ multiplex PCR, the repertoire was profiled, and TCRdb retains in-frame clones only, with some absent. V and J calls and clone size come straight from that table; D and trimming were deduced from the DNA. The profile shows hundreds of thousands of clones, approximately 81% of them singletons.

V and J are TRBV2 and TRBJ2-3; weak D call: TRBD1 (5 bases). This sequence was found in a man aged 40-49 years with acute or convalescent COVID-19. Sequenced material: peripheral blood. The CDR3 spells CASENQDINKYF. CDR3 bases: TGTGCCAGTGAGAACCAGGACATCAACAAGTATTTT.